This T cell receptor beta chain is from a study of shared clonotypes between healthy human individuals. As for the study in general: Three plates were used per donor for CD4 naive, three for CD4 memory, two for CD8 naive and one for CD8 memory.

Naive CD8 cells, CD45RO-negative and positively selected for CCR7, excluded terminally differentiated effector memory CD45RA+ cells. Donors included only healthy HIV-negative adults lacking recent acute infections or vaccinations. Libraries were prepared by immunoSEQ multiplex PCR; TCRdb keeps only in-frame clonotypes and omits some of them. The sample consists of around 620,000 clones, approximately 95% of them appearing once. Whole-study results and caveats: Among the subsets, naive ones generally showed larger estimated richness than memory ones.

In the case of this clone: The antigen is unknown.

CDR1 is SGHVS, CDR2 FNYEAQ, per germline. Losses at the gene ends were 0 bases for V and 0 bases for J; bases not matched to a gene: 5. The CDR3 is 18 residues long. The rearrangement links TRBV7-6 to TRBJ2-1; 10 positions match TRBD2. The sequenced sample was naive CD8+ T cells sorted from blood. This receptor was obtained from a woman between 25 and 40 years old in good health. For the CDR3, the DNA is TGTGCCAGCAGCTTAGCGCTAGCGGGGGCTCCCTCCTACAATGAGCAGTTCTTC. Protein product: CASSLALAGAPSYNEQFF.